This T cell receptor beta chain is drawn from a study of T cell clonotyping in hematopoietic cell transplantation. This CDR3 is 14 amino acids long. Trimming removed 1 base at V and 4 bases at J, with 8 bases between. Germline assignment: CDR1 MDHEN and CDR2 SYDVKM. The data were produced by immunoSEQ multiplex PCR, yet TCRdb's version contains in-frame clones alone and is incomplete. The sample has nearly 70,000 clones; around 94% are singletons. The receptor was isolated from a man over 45 in good health. Some clones in this sample may be carry-over from other donors' samples. The chain recombines TRBV28 with TRBJ1-5, with D hard to call. Sequencing was performed on peripheral blood mononuclear cells. For the CDR3, the DNA is TGTGCCAGCAGTTTATCACCGGGAAATCAGCCCCAGCATTTT. It is translated as CASSLSPGNQPQHF.